The 23 T cell receptor beta chains in this list originate from one sample, sequenced in a study of identical twins (dated by TCRdb to between 2015 and 2016). Libraries came from 5' RACE. Sequencing was carried out with an Illumina HiSeq 2000. Using fastp trimming at Q25 and MiXCR clonotype assembly, TCRdb reanalyzed the public sequencing data and kept in-frame beta chains. Entries that share a CDR3 protein sequence are merged under the most common genes and DNA. The sample profile shows 450,000 or so distinct CDR3 sequences; 20% to 25% of them were found once. The top ten constitute around 3% of the sample. These data were likewise used in another study, on T cells expressing NK-cell markers.

The sample consisted of CD4+ T cells sorted from blood. These receptors were taken from a woman younger than 30 in good health.

The V gene is TRBV9, the J gene TRBJ2-7; 8 bases fit TRBD2. Trimming cost V 0 bases and J 7 bases; bases outside gene matches: 9. Per germline, CDR1 SGDLS and CDR2 YYNGEE. The CDR3 contains 15 residues. The CDR3 DNA sequence: TGTGCCAGCAGCGTAGATCCGGGAGGGTATGATGAGCAGTACTTC. Its protein is CASSVDPGGYDEQYF.

The chain couples TRBV7-2 to TRBJ2-2, with 7 bases aligning to TRBD1. This CDR3 comprises 16 residues. The junction had 16 bases not matched to a gene; V was cut back by 8 bases and J by 7 bases. Germline V CDR1 and CDR2: SGHTA, FQGNSA. CDR3 sequence: CASRIRPGQAHGELFF. CDR3 bases: TGTGCCAGCCGAATTCGTCCAGGACAGGCCCACGGGGAGCTGTTTTTT.

This clonotype was detected only once. The rearrangement links TRBV29-1 to TRBJ2-7; D ambiguous. Looked up from germline, CDR1 is SQVTM and CDR2 is ANQGSEA. Trimming stripped 5 bases from V and 4 bases from J, with 9 bases between. CDR3 size: 11 residues. CDR3 residues: CSVRKFYEQYF. CDR3 nucleotide sequence: TGCAGCGTTCGGAAGTTTTACGAGCAGTACTTC.

The chain couples TRBV12-3 or TRBV12-4 to TRBJ2-1; 8 positions match TRBD2. The CDR3 runs 15 residues. Losses at the gene ends were 6 bases for V and 7 bases for J; bases not matched to a gene: 11. The CDR3 coding sequence is TGTGCCAGCAGCACCTTGGGGACTAGGGGGAATGAGCAGTTCTTC. Translation gives CASSTLGTRGNEQFF.

At least ten counts were recorded for this clonotype. J is TRBJ1-5 and V is TRBV5-6, with 8 positions matching TRBD1. Germline V gene sequence: CDR1 SGHDT, CDR2 YYEEEE. The CDR3 consists of 17 residues. Trimming removed 3 bases from V and 1 base from J; junction bases left unmatched: 9. In DNA form, the CDR3 reads TGTGCCAGCAGCTGGGGACAGGAGAAATGGAGCAATCAGCCCCAGCATTTT. Its translation: CASSWGQEKWSNQPQHF.

This clonotype was detected a few times. This sequence joins TRBV5-1 and TRBJ2-1; perhaps TRBD2 as D (5 bases). Trimming pared 7 bases from V and 4 bases from J, leaving 18 bases between. In germline, CDR1 is SGHRS, CDR2 YFSETQ. CDR3 size: 15 residues. In DNA, the CDR3 is TGCGCCAGCTGCCTCCTGGCTAGCAGATACAATGAGCAGTTCTTC. Its protein is CASCLLASRYNEQFF.

The V and J genes are TRBV12-3 or TRBV12-4 and TRBJ2-7; D not resolved. V was shortened by 6 bases and J by 1 base, with 22 bases between the two germline ends. This CDR3 has 17 residues. CDR3 bases: TGTGCCAGCAGGATATCCGCCCGGGCGGAACAGTCCTACGAGCAGTACTTC. Amino acid sequence: CASRISARAEQSYEQYF.

This clonotype was seen only a few times. This chain links TRBV2 with TRBJ2-5; D is unclear. CDR1 and CDR2 (germline): SNHLY, FYNNEI. The CDR3 is 13 residues long. The ends were cut back, 4 bases at V and 9 bases at J, with 15 bases in the middle. The CDR3 region has the DNA TGTGCCAGCAGTGTTAGAGCGCTGCCGGCCCAGTACTTC. Amino acids: CASSVRALPAQYF.

The V call is TRBV11-2, the J call TRBJ2-1, with 7 bases matching TRBD2. The germline gives CDR1 SGHAT, CDR2 FQNNGV. After removal of 2 bases from V and 5 bases from J, the junction contained 6 bases not matched to a gene. This CDR3 has 15 amino acids. Here the CDR3 reads CASSLSGIRHNEQFF. In DNA, the CDR3 is TGTGCCAGCAGCTTAAGCGGGATTAGGCACAATGAGCAGTTCTTC. Drawing the rest from reference TRBV11-2 and TRBJ2-1, the complete variable domain is EAGVAQSPRYKIIEKRQSVAFWCNPISGHATLYWYQQILGQGPKLLIQFQNNGVVDDSQLPKDRFSAERLKGVDSTLKIQPAKLEDSAVYLCASSLSGIRHNEQFFGPGTRLTVL.

This chain connects TRBV12-3 or TRBV12-4 to TRBJ2-1; D is possibly TRBD2 (6 bases). Trimming left V 3 bases short and J 2 bases short, with 17 bases between. There are 17 residues in the CDR3. CDR3 in DNA: TGTGCCAGCAGTTTCGGGGAGCGGGTTAGTCCCTACAATGAGCAGTTCTTC. As protein: CASSFGERVSPYNEQFF.

The chain has TRBV2 and TRBJ2-1; tentatively, D is TRBD1 (5 bases). The germline gives CDR1 SNHLY, CDR2 FYNNEI. The length of the CDR3 is 12 residues. The V end was cut by 5 bases, the J end by 7 bases, with 9 bases between. CDR3 region: CASSTTENEQFF. The CDR3 nucleotides are TGTGCCAGCAGTACGACAGAAAATGAGCAGTTCTTC. Looking up the rest from reference TRBV2 and TRBJ2-1 gives the full variable domain: EPEVTQTPSHQVTQMGQEVILRCVPISNHLYFYWYRQILGQKVEFLVSFYNNEISEKSEIFDDQFSVERPDGSNFTLKIRSTKLEDSAMYFCASSTTENEQFFGPGTRLTVL.

A few counts support this clonotype. This chain joins TRBV12-3 or TRBV12-4 and TRBJ2-7; TRBD1 matches 10 bases. CDR3 length: 15 amino acids. Losses at the gene ends were 6 bases for V and 6 bases for J; bases not matched to a gene: 11. CDR3 protein: CASRPGQGEKGEQYF. The CDR3 coding sequence is TGTGCCAGCAGACCCGGACAGGGGGAAAAAGGCGAGCAGTACTTC.

This clonotype has only a few counts. This chain uses TRBV4-3 with TRBJ2-1; 9 bases line up with TRBD1. Trimming removed 4 bases from V and 4 bases from J; junction bases left unmatched: 2. Germline V gives CDR1 LGHNA, CDR2 YSLEER. The CDR3 runs 14 residues. CDR3 sequence (DNA): TGCGCCAGCAGCCCGACAGGGGGATACAATGAGCAGTTCTTC. Protein product: CASSPTGGYNEQFF.

Only a few counts were recorded for this clonotype. The CDR3 is CSAVEIADTQYF. CDR3 coding DNA: TGCAGTGCAGTGGAAATAGCCGATACGCAGTATTTT. This chain uses TRBV20-1 with TRBJ2-3; D gene uncertain. Germline V lookup: CDR1 DFQATT, CDR2 SNEGSKA (reference sequence). The CDR3 covers 12 residues. The ends were cut back, 6 bases at V and 6 bases at J, with 13 bases in the middle.

This clonotype was recorded at least ten times. The rearrangement joins TRBV20-1 to TRBJ2-5; D is ambiguous. Germline V gene data show CDR1 as DFQATT and CDR2 as SNEGSKA (reference sequence). V was trimmed by 1 base and J by 2 bases, leaving 8 bases between them. The length of the CDR3 is 13 residues. The CDR3 region is CSARVGGQETQYF. The CDR3 DNA is TGCAGTGCTAGAGTAGGCGGACAAGAGACCCAGTACTTC.

J is TRBJ2-1 and V is TRBV29-1; TRBD2 aligns across 8 bases. With V trimmed by 7 bases and J by 4 bases, 9 bases remained unmatched. The CDR3 is 14 amino acids. Germline V gene sequence: CDR1 SQVTM, CDR2 ANQGSEA. The CDR3 sequence is CSAGGGQYYNEQFF. The CDR3, as DNA: TGCAGCGCAGGCGGGGGGCAATATTACAATGAGCAGTTCTTC.

In this sample, this clonotype turned up many times. The CDR3 DNA reads TGTGCCAGCAGCCGGGGGAGACAAGAGACCCAGTACTTC. Translation: CASSRGRQETQYF. This chain connects TRBV3-1 to TRBJ2-5; D may match TRBD1 or TRBD2 (5 bases each). V dropped 4 bases and J dropped 2 bases, with 8 bases sitting between them. Germline V CDR1 and CDR2: LGHDT, YNNKEL (reference sequence). The CDR3 is made up of 13 amino acids.

This clonotype was seen more than once but under ten times. The J gene is TRBJ1-3, the V gene TRBV20-1; D perhaps matches TRBD1 (6 bases). CDR1 is DFQATT and CDR2 is SNEGSKA in the germline V gene (reference sequence). The CDR3 is made up of 14 amino acids. The V and J ends lost 5 bases and 6 bases respectively, with 17 bases between them. CDR3 protein: CSAAAKGGSNTIYF. DNA of the CDR3: TGCAGTGCTGCCGCCAAGGGGGGCTCAAACACCATATATTTT.

The chain combines TRBV20-1 with TRBJ2-5; possibly TRBD2 for D (5 bases). The V end lost 5 bases, the J end lost 2 bases, and 15 bases lay between the germline ends. In germline, CDR1 is DFQATT, CDR2 SNEGSKA (reference sequence). The length of the CDR3 is 14 residues. Written as DNA, the CDR3 is TGCAGTGCTGGAAAGGCGGGCGCACAAGAGACCCAGTACTTC. It encodes CSAGKAGAQETQYF.

This clonotype has ten or more counts. The chain has TRBV5-1 and TRBJ2-7; 8 bases map to TRBD1. The germline V gene has CDR1 SGHRS and CDR2 YFSETQ. The CDR3 runs 16 residues. V was pared by 4 bases and J by 2 bases, with 11 bases of the junction left unmatched. DNA for the CDR3: TGCGCCAGCAGCCGAATCACAGGGGGATCCACCTACGAGCAGTACTTC. As protein: CASSRITGGSTYEQYF.

The chain couples TRBV28 to TRBJ1-6; D unclear. Per the germline V gene, CDR1 is MDHEN and CDR2 is SYDVKM. This CDR3 is 15 amino acids long. V lost 4 bases, J lost 10 bases, and 17 bases lay in between. The CDR3 is CASSSALRSNSPLHF. The CDR3 region has the DNA TGTGCCAGCAGTTCTGCGCTCCGCAGCAACTCACCCCTCCACTTT.

The V and J genes are TRBV4-2 and TRBJ2-1; no definite D call. Trimming removed 1 base at V and 0 bases at J, with 10 bases between. This CDR3 is 16 amino acids long. The germline CDR1 and CDR2 sequences are LGHNA and YNFKEQ. The DNA of the CDR3 is TGTGCCAGCAGCCAAGTTGGACCTAACTCCTACAATGAGCAGTTCTTC. Translating gives CASSQVGPNSYNEQFF.

This clonotype was counted between two and nine times. This rearrangement joins TRBV11-2 to TRBJ2-5; 8 bases align to TRBD2. Losses at the gene ends were 2 bases for V and 7 bases for J; bases not matched to a gene: 6. Germline V gene sequence: CDR1 SGHAT, CDR2 FQNNGV. CDR3 length: 14 residues. For the CDR3, the DNA is TGTGCCAGCAGCTTAACTACTAGCGGAGGGACCCAGTACTTC. Translating it yields CASSLTTSGGTQYF. The whole variable domain, filled in from reference TRBV11-2 and TRBJ2-5, reads EAGVAQSPRYKIIEKRQSVAFWCNPISGHATLYWYQQILGQGPKLLIQFQNNGVVDDSQLPKDRFSAERLKGVDSTLKIQPAKLEDSAVYLCASSLTTSGGTQYFGPGTRLLVL.